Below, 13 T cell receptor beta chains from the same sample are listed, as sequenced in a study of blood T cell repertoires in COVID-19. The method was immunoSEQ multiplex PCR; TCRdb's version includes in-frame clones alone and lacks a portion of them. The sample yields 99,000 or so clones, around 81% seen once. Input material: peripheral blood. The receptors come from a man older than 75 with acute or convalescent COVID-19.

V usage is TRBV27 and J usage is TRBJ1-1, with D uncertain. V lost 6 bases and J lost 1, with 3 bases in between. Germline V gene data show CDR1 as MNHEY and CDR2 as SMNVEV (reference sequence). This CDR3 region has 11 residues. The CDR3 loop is CASSSNTEAFF. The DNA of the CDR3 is TGTGCCAGCAGCTCGAACACTGAAGCTTTCTTT.

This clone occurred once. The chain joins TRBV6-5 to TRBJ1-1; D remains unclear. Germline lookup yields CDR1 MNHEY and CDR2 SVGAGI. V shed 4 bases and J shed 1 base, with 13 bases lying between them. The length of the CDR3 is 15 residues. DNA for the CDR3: TGTGCCAGCAGTTGGTCTTTTGGCAGGAACACTGAAGCTTTCTTT. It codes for CASSWSFGRNTEAFF.

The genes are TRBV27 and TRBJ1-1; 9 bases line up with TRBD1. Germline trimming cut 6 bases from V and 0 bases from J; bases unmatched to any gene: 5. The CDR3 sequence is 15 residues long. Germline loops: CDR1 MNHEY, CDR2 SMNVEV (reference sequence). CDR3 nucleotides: TGTGCCAGCAGCACAGGGGGCGCGGTGAACACTGAAGCTTTCTTT. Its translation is CASSTGGAVNTEAFF.

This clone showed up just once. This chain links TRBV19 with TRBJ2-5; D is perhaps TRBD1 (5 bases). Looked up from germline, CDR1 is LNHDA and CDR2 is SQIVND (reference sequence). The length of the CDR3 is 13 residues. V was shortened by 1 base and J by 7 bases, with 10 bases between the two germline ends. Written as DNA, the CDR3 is TGTGCCAGTAGTATAGGGGGCGACGGGACCCAGTACTTC. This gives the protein CASSIGGDGTQYF.

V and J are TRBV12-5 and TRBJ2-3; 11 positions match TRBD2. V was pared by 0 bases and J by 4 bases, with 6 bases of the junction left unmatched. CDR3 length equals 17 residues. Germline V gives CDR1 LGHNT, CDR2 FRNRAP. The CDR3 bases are TGTGCTAGTGGTTTGGTAACTAGCGGGAGTCATGCAGATACGCAGTATTTT. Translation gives CASGLVTSGSHADTQYF.

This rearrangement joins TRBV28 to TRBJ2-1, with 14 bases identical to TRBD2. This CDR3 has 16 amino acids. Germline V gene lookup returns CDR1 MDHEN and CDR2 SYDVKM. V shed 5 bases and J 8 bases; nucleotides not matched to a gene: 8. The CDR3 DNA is TGTGCCAGCAGTAGGGGACTAGCGGGAGTGGAGGATGAGCAGTTCTTC. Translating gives CASSRGLAGVEDEQFF.

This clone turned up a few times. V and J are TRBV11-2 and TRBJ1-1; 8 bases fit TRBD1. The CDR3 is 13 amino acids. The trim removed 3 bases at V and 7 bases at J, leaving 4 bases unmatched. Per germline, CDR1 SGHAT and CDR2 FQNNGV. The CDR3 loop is CASSLGQEIEAFF. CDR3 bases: TGTGCCAGCAGCTTGGGACAGGAGATTGAAGCTTTCTTT.

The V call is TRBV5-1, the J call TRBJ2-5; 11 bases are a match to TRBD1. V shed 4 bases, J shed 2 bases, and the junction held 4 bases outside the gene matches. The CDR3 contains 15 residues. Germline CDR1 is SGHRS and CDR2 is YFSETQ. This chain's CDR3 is CASSAGTGGQETQYF. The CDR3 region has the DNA TGCGCCAGCAGCGCAGGGACAGGGGGGCAAGAGACCCAGTACTTC.

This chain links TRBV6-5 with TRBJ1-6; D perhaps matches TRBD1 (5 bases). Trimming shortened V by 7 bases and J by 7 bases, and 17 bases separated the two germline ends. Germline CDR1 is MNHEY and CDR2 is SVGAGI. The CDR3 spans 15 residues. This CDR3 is CASKEGGRANSPLHF. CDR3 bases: TGTGCCAGCAAGGAGGGTGGCAGGGCGAATTCACCCCTCCACTTT.

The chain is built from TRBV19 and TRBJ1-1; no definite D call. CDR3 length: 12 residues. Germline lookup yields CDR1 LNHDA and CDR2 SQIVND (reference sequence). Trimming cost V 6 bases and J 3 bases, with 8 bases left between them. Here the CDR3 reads CASSGRYTEAFF. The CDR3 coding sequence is TGTGCCAGTAGCGGGAGGTACACTGAAGCTTTCTTT. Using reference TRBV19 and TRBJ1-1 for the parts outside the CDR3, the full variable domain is DGGITQSPKYLFRKEGQNVTLSCEQNLNHDAMYWYRQDPGQGLRLIYYSQIVNDFQKGDIAEGYSVSREKKESFPLTVTSAQKNPTAFYLCASSGRYTEAFFGQGTRLTVV.

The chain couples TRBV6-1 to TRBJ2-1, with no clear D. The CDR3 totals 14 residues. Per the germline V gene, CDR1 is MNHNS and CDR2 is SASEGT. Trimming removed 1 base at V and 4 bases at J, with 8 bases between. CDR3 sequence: CASSEVVEYNEQFF. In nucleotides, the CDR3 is TGTGCCAGCAGTGAAGTAGTGGAGTACAATGAGCAGTTCTTC.

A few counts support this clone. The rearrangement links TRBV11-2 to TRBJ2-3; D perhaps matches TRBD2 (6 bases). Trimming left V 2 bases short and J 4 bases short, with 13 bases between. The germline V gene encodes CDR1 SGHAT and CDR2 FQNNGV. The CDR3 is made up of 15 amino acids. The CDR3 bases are TGTGCCAGCAGCTTATGGGACTTTCCAGCAGATACGCAGTATTTT. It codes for CASSLWDFPADTQYF.

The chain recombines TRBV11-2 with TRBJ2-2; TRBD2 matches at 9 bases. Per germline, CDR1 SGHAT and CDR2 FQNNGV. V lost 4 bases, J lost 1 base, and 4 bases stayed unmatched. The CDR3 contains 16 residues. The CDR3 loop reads CASSSAGGRNTGELFF. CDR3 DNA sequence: TGTGCCAGCAGCTCGGCGGGGGGGCGGAACACCGGGGAGCTGTTTTTT.